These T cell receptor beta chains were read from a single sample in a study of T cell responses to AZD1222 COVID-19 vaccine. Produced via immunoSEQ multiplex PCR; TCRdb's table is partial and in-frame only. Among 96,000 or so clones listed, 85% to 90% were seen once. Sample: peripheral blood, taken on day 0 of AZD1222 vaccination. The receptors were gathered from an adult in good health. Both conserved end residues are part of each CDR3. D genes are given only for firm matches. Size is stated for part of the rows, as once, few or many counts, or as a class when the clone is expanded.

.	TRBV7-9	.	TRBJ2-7	TGTGCCAGCAGCTTACCCAGTGCCTCCTACGAGCAGTACTTC	CASSLPSASYEQYF
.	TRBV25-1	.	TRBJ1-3	TGTGCCAGCACCGAGGGCGGGACATCTGGAAACACCATATATTTT	CASTEGGTSGNTIYF
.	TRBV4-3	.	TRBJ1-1	TGCGCCAGCAGCCAAGCGGACAGACTGAACACTGAAGCTTTCTTT	CASSQADRLNTEAFF
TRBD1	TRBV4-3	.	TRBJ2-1	TGCGCCAGCAGCCAACAGGGGGCCACCTACAATGAGCAGTTCTTC	CASSQQGATYNEQFF
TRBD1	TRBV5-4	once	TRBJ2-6	TGTGCCAGCAGCTGGGACAGGGCCCCTGGGGCCAACGTCCTGACTTTC	CASSWDRAPGANVLTF
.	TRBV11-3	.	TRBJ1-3	TGTGCCAGCTCACAGGGTCACTCTGGAAACACCATATATTTT	CASSQGHSGNTIYF
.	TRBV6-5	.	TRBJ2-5	TGTGCCAGCAGCAACGGGGTCCGGGAGACCCAGTACTTC	CASSNGVRETQYF
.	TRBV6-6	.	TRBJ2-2	TGTGCCAGCAGGCCTACAGGGTTCGACACCGGGGAGCTGTTTTTT	CASRPTGFDTGELFF
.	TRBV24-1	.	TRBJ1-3	TGTGCCACCAGTGATGGCGGGACATTTGGAAACACCATATATTTT	CATSDGGTFGNTIYF
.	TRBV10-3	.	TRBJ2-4	TGTGCCATCAGTGAGCCCGGACTAGCCAAAAACATTCAGTACTTC	CAISEPGLAKNIQYF
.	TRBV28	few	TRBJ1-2	TGTGCCAGCAGTTTAAGACAGGCCTCCAACTATGGCTACACCTTC	CASSLRQASNYGYTF
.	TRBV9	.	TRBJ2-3	TGTGCCAGCAGCCCTCCCACAGATACGCAGTATTTT	CASSPPTDTQYF
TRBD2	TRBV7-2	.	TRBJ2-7	TGTGCCAGCAGGTGGACTAGCGGCCCGGGCTACGAGCAGTACTTC	CASRWTSGPGYEQYF
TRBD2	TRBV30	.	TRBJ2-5	TGTTCTGCAACCATACTAGCGTCTCAAGAGACCCAGTACTTC	CSATILASQETQYF
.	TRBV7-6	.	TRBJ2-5	TGTGCCAGCAGCCCCCAGGACTTTACAGAGACCCAGTACTTC	CASSPQDFTETQYF
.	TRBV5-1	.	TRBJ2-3	TGCGCCAGCAGCTTGGGGGGTAGTTTCACAGATACGCAGTATTTT	CASSLGGSFTDTQYF
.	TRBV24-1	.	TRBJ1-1	TGTGCCACCAGTGATGGGGTTAGAAGGGGGGGGAACACTGAAGCTTTCTTT	CATSDGVRRGGNTEAFF
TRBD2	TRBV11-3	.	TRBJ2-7	TGTGCCAGCAGCTCTGGACTAGCGGGAGACGAGCAGTACTTC	CASSSGLAGDEQYF
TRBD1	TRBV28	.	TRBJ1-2	TGTGCCAGCAGTTTGGACAGGGGGCTCGGCTACACCTTC	CASSLDRGLGYTF
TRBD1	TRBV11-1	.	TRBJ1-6	TGTGCCAGCAGCCTAGAGGGACAGGGGGATTCACCCCTCCACTTT	CASSLEGQGDSPLHF
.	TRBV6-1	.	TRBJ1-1	TGTGCCAGCAGTGAAAGACGGCTAAAGGGCACTGAAGCTTTCTTT	CASSERRLKGTEAFF
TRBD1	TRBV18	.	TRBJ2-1	TGTGCCAGCTCATCGTACCGGGACAGAGAGCAGTTCTTC	CASSSYRDREQFF
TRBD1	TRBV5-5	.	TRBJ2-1	TGTGCCAGCAGCTTGTGGGACAGGACAAATGAGCAGTTCTTC	CASSLWDRTNEQFF
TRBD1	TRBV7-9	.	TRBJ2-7	TGTGCCAGCAGCTTAGTCCCCGGGACAGGGACCTACGAGCAGTACTTC	CASSLVPGTGTYEQYF
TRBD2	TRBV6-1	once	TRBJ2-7	TGTGCCAGCAGTGTCACTAGCGGGAGCTCCTACGAGCAGTACTTC	CASSVTSGSSYEQYF
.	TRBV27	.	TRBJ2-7	TGTGCCAGCAGAGCAAAGGGGGGGTACGAGCAGTACTTC	CASRAKGGYEQYF
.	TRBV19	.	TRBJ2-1	TGTGCCAGTAGGGACGAGGGGGGCTACAATGAGCAGTTCTTC	CASRDEGGYNEQFF
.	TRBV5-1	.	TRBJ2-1	TGCGCCAGCAGTCTGGAGAATGAGCAGTTCTTC	CASSLENEQFF
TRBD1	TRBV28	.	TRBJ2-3	TGTGCCAGCAGTCTAGGGACAGGCCTCACAGATACGCAGTATTTT	CASSLGTGLTDTQYF
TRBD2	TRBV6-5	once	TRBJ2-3	TGTGCCAGCGGCGGGCGGGGGAACACAGATACGCAGTATTTT	CASGGRGNTDTQYF
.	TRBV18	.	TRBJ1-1	TGTGCCAGCTCACCCCCCATAACGCGGACTGAAGCTTTCTTT	CASSPPITRTEAFF
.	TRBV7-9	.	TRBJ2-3	TGTGCCAGCAGCTTAGGTCTGATGGTAACCCTTGACACAGATACGCAGTATTTT	CASSLGLMVTLDTDTQYF
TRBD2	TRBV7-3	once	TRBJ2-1	TGTGCCAGCAGCTCAGGGACTAGCGGGAATAATGAGCAGTTCTTC	CASSSGTSGNNEQFF
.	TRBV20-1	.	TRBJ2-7	TGCAGTGCTAGAGATCTGGGGGAGTACCTCTTC	CSARDLGEYLF
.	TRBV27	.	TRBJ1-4	TGTGCCAGCAGCCCTCCAGGGTCTAATGAAAAACTGTTTTTT	CASSPPGSNEKLFF
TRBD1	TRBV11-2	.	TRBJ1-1	TGTGCCAGCAGCTTAATACCCCAGGGGGGGAACACTGAAGCTTTCTTT	CASSLIPQGGNTEAFF
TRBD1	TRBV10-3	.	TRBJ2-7	TGTGCCACTAAGGGACAGCTCTCCTACGAGCAGTACTTC	CATKGQLSYEQYF
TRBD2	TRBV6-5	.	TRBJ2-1	TGTGCCAGCAGTTACTCTGGGCTAGCGGGTTACAATGAGCAGTTCTTC	CASSYSGLAGYNEQFF
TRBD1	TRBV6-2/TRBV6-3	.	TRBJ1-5	TGTGCCAGCAGTTACAGGACCGGGACAGGGGACTATAGCAATCAGCCCCAGCATTTT	CASSYRTGTGDYSNQPQHF
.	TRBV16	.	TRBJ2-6	TGTGCCAGCAGCCACCAGGCTTCCTCCTCTGGGGCCAACGTCCTGACTTTC	CASSHQASSSGANVLTF
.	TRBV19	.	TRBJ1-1	TGTGCCAGTACCATTTACTCTGGGGGCACTGAAGCTTTCTTT	CASTIYSGGTEAFF
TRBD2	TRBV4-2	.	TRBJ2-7	TGTGCCAGCAGCCAAGGAGTTGCTCTCGTGGGAGGGTACGAGCAGTACTTC	CASSQGVALVGGYEQYF
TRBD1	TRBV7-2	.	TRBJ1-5	TGTGCCAGCAGCTTAGTTACAGGGGGGCGGCAGCCCCAGCATTTT	CASSLVTGGRQPQHF
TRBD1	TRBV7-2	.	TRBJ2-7	TGTGCCAGCAGCTTACGTGGGACAGATTTCGACGAGCAGTACTTC	CASSLRGTDFDEQYF
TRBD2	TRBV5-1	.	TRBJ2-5	TGCGCCAGCAGCTTGGAAACTAGCGGCCTAAGGGAGACCCAGTACTTC	CASSLETSGLRETQYF
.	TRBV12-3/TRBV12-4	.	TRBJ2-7	TGTGCCAGCCAAGCCTCAACCAACTACGAGCAGTACTTC	CASQASTNYEQYF
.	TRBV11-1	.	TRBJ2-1	TGTGCCAGCAGCTTAGCCCAATACTCCTACAATGAGCAGTTCTTC	CASSLAQYSYNEQFF
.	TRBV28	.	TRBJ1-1	TGTGCCAGCAGTTTATTTAACAGCGGAGCTTTCTTT	CASSLFNSGAFF
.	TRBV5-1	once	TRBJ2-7	TGCGCCAGCACCCGGTGGGGGGCCTACGAGCAGTACTTC	CASTRWGAYEQYF
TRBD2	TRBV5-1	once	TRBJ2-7	TGCGCCAGCAGCCCGAGCGGGGGGCTCTACGAGCAGTACTTC	CASSPSGGLYEQYF
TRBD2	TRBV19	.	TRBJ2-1	TGTGCCAGTAGCTCCGGGACTAGCGGTACCAATGAGCAGTTCTTC	CASSSGTSGTNEQFF
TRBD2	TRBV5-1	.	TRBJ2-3	TGCGCCAGCACCCAGACTAGCGGGACAGATACGCAGTATTTT	CASTQTSGTDTQYF
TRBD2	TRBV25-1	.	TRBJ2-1	TGTGCCAGCCGCCCTAGCGGGAGGTACAATGAGCAGTTCTTC	CASRPSGRYNEQFF
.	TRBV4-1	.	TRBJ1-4	TGCGCCAGCAGCCAAGATCAAGGGGGTAATGAAAAACTGTTTTTT	CASSQDQGGNEKLFF
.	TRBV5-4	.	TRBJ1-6	TGTGCCAGCAGCTTAAGTGGAGAAGCAGGTTCACCCCTCCACTTT	CASSLSGEAGSPLHF
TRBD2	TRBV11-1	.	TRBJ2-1	TGTGCCAGCAGCACCGGACTAGCGGGAGCTGGGAGTGAGCAGTTCTTC	CASSTGLAGAGSEQFF
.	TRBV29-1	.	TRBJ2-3	TGCAGCGTTGTGATCGCCTACACAGATACGCAGTATTTT	CSVVIAYTDTQYF
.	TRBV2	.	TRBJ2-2	TGTGCCAGCGCCCGTGGGGGGTACGGGGAGCTGTTTTTT	CASARGGYGELFF
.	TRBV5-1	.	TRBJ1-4	TGCGCCAGCAGCCCCGGGACACCTAATGAAAAACTGTTTTTT	CASSPGTPNEKLFF
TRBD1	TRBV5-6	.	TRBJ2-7	TGTGCCAGCAGCTCAGGGACAGGGAACTGGGCCTACGAGCAGTACTTC	CASSSGTGNWAYEQYF